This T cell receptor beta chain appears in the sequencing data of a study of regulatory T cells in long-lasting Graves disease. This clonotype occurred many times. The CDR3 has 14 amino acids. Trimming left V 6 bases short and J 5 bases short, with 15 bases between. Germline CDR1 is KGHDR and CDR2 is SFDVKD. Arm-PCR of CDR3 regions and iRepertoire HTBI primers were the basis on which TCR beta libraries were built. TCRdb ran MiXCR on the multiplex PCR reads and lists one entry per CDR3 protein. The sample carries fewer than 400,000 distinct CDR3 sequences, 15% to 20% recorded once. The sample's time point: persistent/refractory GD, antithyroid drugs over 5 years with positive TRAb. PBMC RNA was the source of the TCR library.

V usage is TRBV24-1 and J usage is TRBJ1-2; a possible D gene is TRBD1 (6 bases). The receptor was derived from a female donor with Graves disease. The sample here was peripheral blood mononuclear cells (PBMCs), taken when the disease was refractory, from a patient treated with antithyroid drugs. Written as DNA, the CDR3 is TGTGCCACCAGTTCAGTCGACAGGCGGTATGGCTACACCTTC. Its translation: CATSSVDRRYGYTF.